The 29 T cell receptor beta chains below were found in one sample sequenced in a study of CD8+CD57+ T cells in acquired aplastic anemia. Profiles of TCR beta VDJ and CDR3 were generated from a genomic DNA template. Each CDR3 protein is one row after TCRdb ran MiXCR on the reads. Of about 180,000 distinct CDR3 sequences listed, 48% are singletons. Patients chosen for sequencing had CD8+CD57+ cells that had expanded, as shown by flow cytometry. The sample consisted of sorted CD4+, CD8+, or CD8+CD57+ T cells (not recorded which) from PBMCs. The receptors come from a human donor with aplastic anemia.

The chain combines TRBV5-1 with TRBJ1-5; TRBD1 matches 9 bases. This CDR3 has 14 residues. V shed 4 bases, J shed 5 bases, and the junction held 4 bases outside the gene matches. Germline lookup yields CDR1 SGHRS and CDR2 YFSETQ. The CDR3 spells CASSPDRGDQPQHF. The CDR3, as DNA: TGCGCCAGCAGCCCGGACAGGGGTGATCAGCCCCAGCATTTT.

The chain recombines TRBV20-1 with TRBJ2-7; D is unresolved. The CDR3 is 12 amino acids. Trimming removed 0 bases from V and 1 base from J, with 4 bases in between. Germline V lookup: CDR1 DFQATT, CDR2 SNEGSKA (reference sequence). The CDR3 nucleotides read TGCAGTGCTAGAGATATGTCCTACGAGCAGTACTTC. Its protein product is CSARDMSYEQYF.

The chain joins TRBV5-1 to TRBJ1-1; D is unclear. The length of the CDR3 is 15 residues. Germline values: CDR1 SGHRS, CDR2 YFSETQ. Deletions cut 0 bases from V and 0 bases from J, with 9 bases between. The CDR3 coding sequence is TGCGCCAGCAGCTTGGACGGCACCATGAACACTGAAGCTTTCTTT. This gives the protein CASSLDGTMNTEAFF.

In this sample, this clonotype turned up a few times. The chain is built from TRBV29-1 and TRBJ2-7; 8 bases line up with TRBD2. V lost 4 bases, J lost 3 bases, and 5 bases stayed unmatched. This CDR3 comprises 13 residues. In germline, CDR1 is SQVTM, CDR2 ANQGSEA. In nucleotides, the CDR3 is TGCAGCGTTGGGGATGCGGGGGGCTACGAGCAGTACTTC. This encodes CSVGDAGGYEQYF.

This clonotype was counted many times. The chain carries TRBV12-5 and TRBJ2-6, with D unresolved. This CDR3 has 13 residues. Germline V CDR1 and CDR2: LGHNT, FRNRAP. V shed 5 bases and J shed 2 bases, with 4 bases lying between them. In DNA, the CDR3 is TGTGCTAGTGGTCGACCTGGGGCCAACGTCCTGACTTTC. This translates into CASGRPGANVLTF.

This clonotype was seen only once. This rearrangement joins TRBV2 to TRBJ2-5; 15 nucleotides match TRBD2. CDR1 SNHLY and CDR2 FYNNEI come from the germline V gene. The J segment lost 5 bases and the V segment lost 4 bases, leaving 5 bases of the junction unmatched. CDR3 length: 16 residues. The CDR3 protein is CASSGTSGGAEETQYF. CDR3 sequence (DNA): TGTGCCAGCAGTGGGACTAGCGGGGGGGCGGAGGAGACCCAGTACTTC.

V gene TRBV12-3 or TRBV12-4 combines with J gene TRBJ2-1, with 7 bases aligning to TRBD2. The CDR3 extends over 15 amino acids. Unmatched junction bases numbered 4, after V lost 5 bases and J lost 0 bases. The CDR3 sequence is CASSTLAVSYNEQFF. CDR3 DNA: TGTGCCAGCAGTACCCTAGCGGTCTCCTACAATGAGCAGTTCTTC.

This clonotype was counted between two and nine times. Here the CDR3 reads CASSRPGTENKYGYTF. The DNA for the CDR3 is TGCGCCAGCAGTCGCCCCGGGACAGAAAATAAATATGGCTACACCTTC. This chain uses TRBV5-1 with TRBJ1-2, with TRBD1 matching over 7 bases. Germline V gene lookup returns CDR1 SGHRS and CDR2 YFSETQ. The CDR3 has 16 amino acids. With V trimmed by 5 bases and J by 5 bases, 15 bases remained unmatched.

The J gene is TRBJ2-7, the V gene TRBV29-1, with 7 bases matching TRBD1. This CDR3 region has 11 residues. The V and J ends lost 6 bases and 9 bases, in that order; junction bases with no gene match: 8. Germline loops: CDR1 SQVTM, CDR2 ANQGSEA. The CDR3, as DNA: TGCAGCGTATCCCGACAGGGATCGCAGTACTTC. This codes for CSVSRQGSQYF.

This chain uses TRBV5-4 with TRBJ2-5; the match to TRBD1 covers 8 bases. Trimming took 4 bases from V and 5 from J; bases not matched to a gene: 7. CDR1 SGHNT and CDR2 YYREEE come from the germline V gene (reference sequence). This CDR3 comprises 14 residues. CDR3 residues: CASSVGQVLETQYF. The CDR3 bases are TGTGCCAGCAGCGTGGGACAGGTCTTGGAGACCCAGTACTTC. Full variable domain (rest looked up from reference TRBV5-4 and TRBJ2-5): ETGVTQSPTHLIKTRGQQVTLRCSSQSGHNTVSWYQQALGQGPQFIFQYYREEENGRGNFPPRFSGLQFPNYSSELNVNALELDDSALYLCASSVGQVLETQYFGPGTRLLVL.

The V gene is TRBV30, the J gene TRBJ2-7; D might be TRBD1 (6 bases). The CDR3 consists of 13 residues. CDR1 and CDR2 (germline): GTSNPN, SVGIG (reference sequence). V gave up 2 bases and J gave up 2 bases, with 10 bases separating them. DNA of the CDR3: TGTGCCTGGAGTAAGGGGGACCCCTACGAGCAGTACTTC. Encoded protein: CAWSKGDPYEQYF.

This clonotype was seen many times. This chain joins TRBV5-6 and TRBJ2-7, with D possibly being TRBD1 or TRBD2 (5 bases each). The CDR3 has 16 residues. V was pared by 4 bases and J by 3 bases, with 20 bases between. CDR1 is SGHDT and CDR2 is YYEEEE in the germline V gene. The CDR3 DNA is TGTGCCAGCAGCCTAGGGAGCTGGGGCCCATTCTACGAGCAGTACTTC. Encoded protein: CASSLGSWGPFYEQYF.

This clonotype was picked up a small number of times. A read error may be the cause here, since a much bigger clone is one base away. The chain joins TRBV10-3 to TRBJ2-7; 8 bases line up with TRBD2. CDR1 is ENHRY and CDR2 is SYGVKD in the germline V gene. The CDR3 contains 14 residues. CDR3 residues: CATGGGSASYEQCF. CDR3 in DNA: TGTGCCACCGGGGGGGGGTCGGCCTCCTACGAGCAGTGCTTC.

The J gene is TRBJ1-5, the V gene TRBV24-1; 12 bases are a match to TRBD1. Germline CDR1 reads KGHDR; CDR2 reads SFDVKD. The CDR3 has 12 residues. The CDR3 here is CAPGQGAQPQHF. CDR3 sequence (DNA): TGTGCTCCGGGACAGGGGGCTCAGCCCCAGCATTTT.

The CDR3 here is CASSGQGWNSPLHF. The CDR3 region has the DNA TGTGCCAGCAGTGGGCAGGGTTGGAATTCACCCCTCCACTTT. V and J are TRBV25-1 and TRBJ1-6; perhaps TRBD1 as D (5 bases). Trimming took 4 bases from V and 7 from J, leaving 11 bases between them. CDR1 is MGHDK and CDR2 is SYGVNS in the germline V gene. There are 14 residues in the CDR3. Full variable domain (rest looked up from reference TRBV25-1 and TRBJ1-6): EADIYQTPRYLVIGTGKKITLECSQTMGHDKMYWYQQDPGMELHLIHYSYGVNSTEKGDLSSESTVSRIRTEHFPLTLESARPSHTSQYLCASSGQGWNSPLHFGNGTRLTVT.

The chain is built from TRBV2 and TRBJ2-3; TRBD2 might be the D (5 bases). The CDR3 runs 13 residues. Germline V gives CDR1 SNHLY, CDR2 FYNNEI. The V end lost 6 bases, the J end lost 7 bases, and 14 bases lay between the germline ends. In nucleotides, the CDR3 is TGTGCCAGCAGCCCACGGGGTCCAAATACGCAGTATTTT. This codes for CASSPRGPNTQYF.

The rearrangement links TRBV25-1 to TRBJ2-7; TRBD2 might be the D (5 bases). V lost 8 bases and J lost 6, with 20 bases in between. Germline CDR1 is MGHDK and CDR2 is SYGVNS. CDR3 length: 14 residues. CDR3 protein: CASRRGQIGSEQYF. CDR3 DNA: TGTGCCAGCCGAAGAGGGCAAATTGGGAGCGAGCAGTACTTC.

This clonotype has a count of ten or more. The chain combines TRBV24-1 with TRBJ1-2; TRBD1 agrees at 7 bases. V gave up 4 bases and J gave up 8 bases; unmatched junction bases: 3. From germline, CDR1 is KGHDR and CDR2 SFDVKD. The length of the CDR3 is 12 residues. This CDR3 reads CATSEWTGGYTF. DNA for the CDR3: TGTGCCACCAGTGAGTGGACAGGAGGCTACACCTTC.

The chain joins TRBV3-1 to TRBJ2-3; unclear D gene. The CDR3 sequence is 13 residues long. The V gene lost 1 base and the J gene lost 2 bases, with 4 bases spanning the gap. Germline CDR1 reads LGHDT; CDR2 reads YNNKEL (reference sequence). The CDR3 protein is CASSQVPTDTQYF. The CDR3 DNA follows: TGTGCCAGCAGCCAAGTCCCCACAGATACGCAGTATTTT.

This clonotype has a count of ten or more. The CDR3 nucleotides are TGTGCCAGCAGGCGAGAGGGGCAAACTGAAGCTTTCTTT. It yields the protein CASRREGQTEAFF. V usage is TRBV7-9 and J usage is TRBJ1-1, with TRBD1 as a possible D gene (5 bases). This CDR3 spans 13 amino acids. From germline, CDR1 is SEHNR and CDR2 FQNEAQ (reference sequence). Between the trimmed V and J ends, which lost 6 bases and 5 bases, there was a span of 13 bases. Complete variable domain (other parts from reference TRBV7-9 and TRBJ1-1): DTGVSQNPRHKITKRGQNVTFRCDPISEHNRLYWYRQTLGQGPEFLTYFQNEAQLEKSRLLSDRFSAERPKGSFSTLEIQRTEQGDSAMYLCASRREGQTEAFFGQGTRLTVV.

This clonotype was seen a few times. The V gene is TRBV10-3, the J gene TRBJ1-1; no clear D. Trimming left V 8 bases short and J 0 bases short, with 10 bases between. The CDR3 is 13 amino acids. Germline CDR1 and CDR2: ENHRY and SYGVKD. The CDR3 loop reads CAIHEGMNTEAFF. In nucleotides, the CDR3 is TGTGCCATCCATGAGGGAATGAACACTGAAGCTTTCTTT.

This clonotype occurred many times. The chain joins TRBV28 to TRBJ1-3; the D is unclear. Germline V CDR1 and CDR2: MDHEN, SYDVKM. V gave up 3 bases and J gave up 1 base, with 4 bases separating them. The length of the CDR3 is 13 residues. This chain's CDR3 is CASSFGSGNTIYF. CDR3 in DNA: TGTGCCAGCAGTTTTGGTTCTGGAAACACCATATATTTT.

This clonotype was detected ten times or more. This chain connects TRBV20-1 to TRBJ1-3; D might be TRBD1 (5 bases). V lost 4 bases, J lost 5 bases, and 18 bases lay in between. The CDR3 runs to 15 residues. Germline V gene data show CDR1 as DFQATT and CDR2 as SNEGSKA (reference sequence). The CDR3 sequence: CSATSSGSGRNTIYF. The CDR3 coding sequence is TGCAGTGCTACCAGCTCAGGGAGCGGGAGAAACACCATATATTTT.

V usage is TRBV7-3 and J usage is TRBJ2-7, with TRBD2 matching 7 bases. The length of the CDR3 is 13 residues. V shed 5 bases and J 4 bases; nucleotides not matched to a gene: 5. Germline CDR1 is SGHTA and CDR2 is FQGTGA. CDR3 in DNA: TGTGCCAGCAGCGAAATGGGGGGGTACGAGCAGTACTTC. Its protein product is CASSEMGGYEQYF.

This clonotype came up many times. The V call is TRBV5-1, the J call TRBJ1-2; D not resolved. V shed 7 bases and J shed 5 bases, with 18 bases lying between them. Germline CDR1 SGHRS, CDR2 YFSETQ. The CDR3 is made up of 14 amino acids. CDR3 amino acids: CASSPGNIGYGYTF. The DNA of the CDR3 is TGCGCCAGCTCCCCGGGGAACATCGGATATGGCTACACCTTC.

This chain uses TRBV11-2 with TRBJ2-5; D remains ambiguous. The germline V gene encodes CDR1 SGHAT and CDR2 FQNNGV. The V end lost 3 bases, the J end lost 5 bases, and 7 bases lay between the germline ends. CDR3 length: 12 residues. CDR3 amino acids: CASSFGAETQYF. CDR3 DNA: TGTGCCAGCAGCTTTGGAGCCGAGACCCAGTACTTC.

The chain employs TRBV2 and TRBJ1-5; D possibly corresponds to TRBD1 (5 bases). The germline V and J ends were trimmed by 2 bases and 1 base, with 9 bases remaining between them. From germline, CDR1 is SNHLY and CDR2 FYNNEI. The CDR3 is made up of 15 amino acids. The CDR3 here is CASSELQGSNQPQHF. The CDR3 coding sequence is TGTGCCAGCAGTGAACTCCAGGGAAGCAATCAGCCCCAGCATTTT.

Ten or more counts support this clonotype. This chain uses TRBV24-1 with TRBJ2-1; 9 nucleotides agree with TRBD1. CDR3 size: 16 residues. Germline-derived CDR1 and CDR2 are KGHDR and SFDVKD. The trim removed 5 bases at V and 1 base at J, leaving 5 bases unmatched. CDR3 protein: CATSGQTGGSYNEQFF. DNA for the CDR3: TGTGCCACCAGTGGTCAGACAGGGGGATCCTACAATGAGCAGTTCTTC.

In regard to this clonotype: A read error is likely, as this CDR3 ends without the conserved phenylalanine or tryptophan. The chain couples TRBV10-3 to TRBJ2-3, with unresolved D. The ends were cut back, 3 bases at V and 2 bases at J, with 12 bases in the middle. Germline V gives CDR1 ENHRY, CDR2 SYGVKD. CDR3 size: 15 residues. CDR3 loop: CAISEKGPSTDTQYT. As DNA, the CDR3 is TGTGCCATCAGTGAAAAGGGTCCGTCCACAGATACGCAGTATACT.